A single T cell receptor beta chain is shown here with its context. TCRdb's table, derived via immunoSEQ multiplex PCR, lists solely in-frame clones and lacks some. This table has about 77,000 clones, around 92% appearing once. This CDR3 has 14 residues. Germline V gene data show CDR1 as SGHNT and CDR2 as YENEEA. V shed 5 bases and J shed 3 bases, with 14 bases lying between them. The data stem from a study of control samples from healthy donors and cancer patients. This TCR was sampled from an older woman in good health. Sequencing was performed on blood. The chain combines TRBV11-3 with TRBJ2-7, with D perhaps matching TRBD2 (6 bases). The CDR3: CASSAWDGGYEQYF. The CDR3 DNA follows: TGTGCCAGCAGCGCGTGGGACGGGGGCTACGAGCAGTACTTC. Combining the CDR3 with reference TRBV11-3 and TRBJ2-7 gives the whole variable domain EAGVVQSPRYKIIEKKQPVAFWCNPISGHNTLYWYLQNLGQGPELLIRYENEEAVDDSQLPKDRFSAERLKGVDSTLKIQPAELGDSAVYLCASSAWDGGYEQYFGPGTRLTVT.